A selection of T cell receptor beta chains follows, all from one sample in a study of cytomegalovirus exposure and HLA in healthy donors. TCRdb keeps only in-frame clones here, not all; method: immunoSEQ multiplex PCR. The sample has some 120,000 clones, 80% seen once. The sample was PBMCs. These TCRs come from a male donor in good health and CMV-seronegative. CDR3s include the opening cysteine and the closing phenylalanine or tryptophan. Fields, in order: D gene, clone size, J gene, V gene, CDR3 DNA, CDR3 protein. The D gene is left open where the match is weak. For some rows the clone size is stated as once, few or many, or as a class when expanded; others skip it.

. | . | TRBJ1-6 | TRBV28 | TGTGCCAGCAGTCCCTCCAATTCACCCCTCCACTTT | CASSPSNSPLHF
. | . | TRBJ1-1 | TRBV6-1 | TGTGCCACCCCCTCTCCCTTCGACAGGAAACCTTTCTTT | CATPSPFDRKPFF
. | few | TRBJ1-1 | TRBV7-9 | TGTTCCAGCAGCTTAGAAGGGGCGGGGGGCAGTGCTGAAGCTTTCTTT | CSSSLEGAGGSAEAFF
TRBD2 | . | TRBJ2-1 | TRBV30 | TGTGCCTGGCAAGGACTAGCGTTAAACAATGAGCAGTTCTTC | CAWQGLALNNEQFF
. | once | TRBJ2-2 | TRBV20-1 | TGCAGTGCTACCCAGGCCGGGGAGCTGTTTTTT | CSATQAGELFF
TRBD1 | . | TRBJ2-1 | TRBV6-1 | TGTGCCAGCAGTGAAGAAGGGGGCAGGTTTCAGTTCTTC | CASSEEGGRFQFF
. | . | TRBJ1-1 | TRBV10-3 | TGTGCCATCAGTGAAACTGAGAACACTGAAGCTTTCTTT | CAISETENTEAFF
. | . | TRBJ2-5 | TRBV28 | TGTGCCAGCAATTCTTTAAGAGGCCAGTACTTC | CASNSLRGQYF
. | . | TRBJ2-7 | TRBV11-2 | TGTGCCAGCAGCTTAGATTCGGTTCTCTACGAGCAGTACTTC | CASSLDSVLYEQYF
TRBD1 | . | TRBJ2-7 | TRBV7-7 | TGTGCTAGCAGGTTAGACACCGGGACAGGCTCCTACGAGCAGTACTTC | CASRLDTGTGSYEQYF